This T cell receptor (beta chain) was obtained from a study of blood T cell repertoires in COVID-19. Produced via immunoSEQ multiplex PCR; TCRdb's table is partial and in-frame only. Among 220,000 or so clones listed, 80% to 85% were seen once. Per the germline V gene, CDR1 is SNHLY and CDR2 is FYNNEI. The CDR3 loop spans 11 amino acids. Trimming cost V 7 bases and J 3 bases, with 7 bases left between them. A Seattle source enrolled patients during active infection and followed them longitudinally. Sequencing was performed on peripheral blood. The chain combines TRBV2 with TRBJ2-7; D unclear. This clonotype originated in a woman of 80 years or more with COVID-19, enrolled during active disease. CDR3 residues: CASTRNYEQYF. In DNA form, the CDR3 reads TGTGCCAGCACCAGGAACTACGAGCAGTACTTC.